This T cell receptor (beta chain) was sequenced during a study of T cell responses to AZD1222 COVID-19 vaccine. Study-wide points: In all cases, repertoires were sampled only after the peak T cell response. There were mostly white British donors and more females than males, and clonal diversity was possibly underestimated.

Profiled with immunoSEQ multiplex PCR; TCRdb holds only in-frame clones, not every one. In the table there are 130,000 or so clones, around 92% of which are singletons. The CDR3 consists of 14 residues. Germline V gene lookup returns CDR1 LGHDT and CDR2 YNNKEL (reference sequence). Trimming removed 4 bases from V and 4 bases from J, with 13 bases in between. In the case of this clone: Its antigen is not identified.

The source is an adult who received the AZD1222 COVID-19 vaccine. This rearrangement joins TRBV3-1 (or the pseudogene TRBV3-2) to TRBJ1-1; possibly TRBD1 for D (5 bases). The sequencing used peripheral blood, collected 28 days after the second AZD1222 dose. The CDR3 sequence is CASSRSAGGTEAFF. The CDR3 DNA reads as TGTGCCAGCAGCCGTAGTGCGGGGGGCACTGAAGCTTTCTTT.